This paragraph covers one TCR beta chain sequence. No antigen is known for it. Germline and junction disagree at one end, which may indicate a read error. These data are taken from a study of PD-1 blockade in classical Hodgkin lymphoma. Study results and caveats: While CD8+ TCR diversity did not rise significantly by C4D1, CD4+ TCR diversity did. Complete responders matched newly diagnosed patients in baseline diversity.

The protocol was immunoSEQ multiplex PCR, while the TCRdb copy is restricted to in-frame clones and leaves out a portion. The sample yields 13,000 to 15,000 clones, roughly 86% seen once. All trial patients relapsed after autologous stem cell transplantation. The sequence came from a human donor with classical Hodgkin lymphoma. The sample here was peripheral blood mononuclear cells (PBMCs), taken at baseline.

In DNA form, the CDR3 reads TGTGCCAGCTCACTCACCTCCAACGAGCAGTACTTC. Translating gives CASSLTSNEQYF. The chain recombines TRBV18 with TRBJ2-7; the D is unclear. The length of the CDR3 is 12 residues. CDR1 and CDR2 (germline): KGHSH, LQKENI.